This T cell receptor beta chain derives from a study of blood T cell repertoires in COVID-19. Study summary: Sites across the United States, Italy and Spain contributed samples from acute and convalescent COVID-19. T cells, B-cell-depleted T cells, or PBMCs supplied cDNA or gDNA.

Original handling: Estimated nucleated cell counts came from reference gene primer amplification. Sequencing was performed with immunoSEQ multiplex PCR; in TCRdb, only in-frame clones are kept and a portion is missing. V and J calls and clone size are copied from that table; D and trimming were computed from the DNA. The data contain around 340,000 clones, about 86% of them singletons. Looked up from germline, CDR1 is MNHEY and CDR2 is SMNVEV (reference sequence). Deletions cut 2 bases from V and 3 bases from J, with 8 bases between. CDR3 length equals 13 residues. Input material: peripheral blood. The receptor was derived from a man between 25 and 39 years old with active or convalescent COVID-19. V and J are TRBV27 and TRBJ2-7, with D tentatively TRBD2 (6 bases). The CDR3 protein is CASSLRGVYEQYF. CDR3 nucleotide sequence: TGTGCCAGCAGTTTACGCGGGGTCTACGAGCAGTACTTC.